The clone carrying this T cell receptor (beta chain) was seen many times. TCRdb re-analysed the 5' RACE reads in MiXCR, keeping a single row per CDR3 protein. This repertoire shows about 61,000 distinct CDR3 sequences, roughly a tenth found once; its top ten account for more than 1.5%. CDR3 length: 14 amino acids. Losses at the gene ends were 2 bases for V and 5 bases for J; bases not matched to a gene: 5. Germline V gene lookup returns CDR1 MNHEY and CDR2 SVGEGT. This sample is part of a study of early T cells in non-severe SARS-CoV-2 infection. Sequencing input: whole blood. The V call is TRBV6-2 or TRBV6-3, the J call TRBJ1-2; 7 nucleotides agree with TRBD1. The source is an adult who was a healthcare worker with PCR-confirmed SARS-CoV-2 infection or an uninfected control (not recorded which). CDR3 region: CASSYADRPYGYTF. CDR3 bases: TGTGCCAGCAGTTACGCGGACAGGCCGTATGGCTACACCTTC.